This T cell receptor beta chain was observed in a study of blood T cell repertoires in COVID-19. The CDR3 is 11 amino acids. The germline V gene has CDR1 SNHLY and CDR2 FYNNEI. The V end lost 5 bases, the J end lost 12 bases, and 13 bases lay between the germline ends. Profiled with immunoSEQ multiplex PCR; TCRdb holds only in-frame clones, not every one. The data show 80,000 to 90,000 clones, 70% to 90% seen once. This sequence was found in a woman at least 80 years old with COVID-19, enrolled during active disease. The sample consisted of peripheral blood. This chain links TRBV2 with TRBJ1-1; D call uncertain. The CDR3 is CASSPGEVTFF. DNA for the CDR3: TGTGCCAGCAGTCCCGGGGAAGTAACTTTCTTT.